This record looks at one TCR beta chain sequence and its context. Its specificity is not known. The CDR3 is made up of 18 amino acids. Profiling relied on immunoSEQ multiplex PCR, and the TCRdb table lists in-frame clones only, not all of them. The repertoire holds about 46,000 clones, under 90% seen once, with about 1.7% in the top ten. The data are from a study of OX40 agonist ivuxolimab in advanced cancers. Findings and caveats of the study: The average count of expanded clones was higher among CD8+ T cells than among CD4+.

Blood samples were obtained at baseline, cycle 4 day 1, and cycle 7 day 1. The receptor's source is an adult with an advanced solid tumor such as melanoma, head and neck, liver or kidney cancer. V is TRBV21-1 and J is TRBJ2-7; TRBD2, the D gene given by the table, was not confirmed from the DNA. TRBV21-1 is designated a pseudogene. The source material was CD4+ or CD8+ T cells sorted from blood, sampled in a trial of the OX40 agonist ivuxolimab. Written as DNA, the CDR3 is TGTGCCAGCAGCACCCAATCCCTTAGAGCGGATAGTCACTACGAGCAGTACTTC. Its translation is CASSTQSLRADSHYEQYF.